This TCR beta chain originates from a study of patients and donors after allogeneic stem cell transplantation. This clonotype was recorded many times. Germline values: CDR1 SQVTM, CDR2 ANQGSEA. CDR3 length: 13 amino acids. The germline V and J ends were trimmed by 4 bases and 14 bases, with 21 bases remaining between them. TCRdb itself ran the RT-PCR reads through MiXCR, one entry per CDR3 protein. This table holds around 8,800 distinct CDR3 sequences, approximately 4.2% found once. The sequenced material came from blood, either unsorted or a sorted T cell fraction (not recorded which). The clonotype was recovered from a human donor who was either an allogeneic HSCT recipient or a stem cell or donor lymphocyte infusion donor (not recorded which). It is not recorded whose cells these are; they may come from a transplant donor. The chain combines TRBV29-1 with TRBJ2-1; possibly TRBD2 for D (5 bases). The CDR3 coding sequence is TGCAGCGTTGGAGCTCGAGGAGGACTCCCTAAGTTCTTC. Translating it yields CSVGARGGLPKFF.